This entry lists 22 T cell receptor beta chains sequenced from one sample in a study of kidney transplant recipient with SARS-CoV-2 infection. TCRdb reprocessed the reads with MiXCR, giving one entry per CDR3 protein. The sample holds approximately 240,000 distinct CDR3 sequences, roughly 26% seen once. Sequences were derived from a blood sample, sampled at baseline and around day 110 from a kidney transplant recipient. The receptors originated from a male patient aged 25 to 39 who had COVID-19 and was a kidney transplant recipient. The T cells may come from the graft donor.

This clonotype was seen repeatedly, ten times or more. The rearrangement uses TRBV24-1 and TRBJ1-2, with no clear D. This CDR3 is built from 17 residues. Germline assignment: CDR1 KGHDR and CDR2 SFDVKD. Trimming left V 6 bases short and J 4 bases short, with 23 bases between. In DNA form, the CDR3 reads TGTGCCACCAGTTCGTCAAGTAGTACCAGAAAGACCTATGGCTACACCTTC. Amino acids: CATSSSSSTRKTYGYTF.

In this sample, this clonotype turned up a few times. This CDR3 is CASSPRAGVWETQYF. The CDR3 region has the DNA TGCGCCAGCAGCCCCCGTGCAGGGGTGTGGGAGACCCAGTACTTC. The V and J genes are TRBV5-1 and TRBJ2-5; D might be TRBD1 (6 bases). Germline V gene sequence: CDR1 SGHRS, CDR2 YFSETQ. The CDR3 runs to 15 residues. V was clipped by 4 bases and J by 5 bases, with 18 bases between them.

Many counts were recorded for this clonotype. V and J are TRBV7-6 and TRBJ1-6; D remains unclear. Trimming removed 0 bases from V and 4 bases from J, with 19 bases in between. Germline loops: CDR1 SGHVS, CDR2 FNYEAQ. This CDR3 spans 19 amino acids. The CDR3 coding sequence is TGTGCCAGCAGCTTAGCAAGCGCTCCTGTGGGAAGATATAATTCACCCCTCCACTTT. This encodes CASSLASAPVGRYNSPLHF.

Only a few counts were recorded for this clonotype. Since a much larger clone is just one base distant, this may be a read error. V and J are TRBV3-1 and TRBJ2-2; D is unclear. Trimming left V 4 bases short and J 5 bases short, with 23 bases between. Germline CDR1 LGHDT, CDR2 YNNKEL (reference sequence). The CDR3 spans 18 residues. The CDR3 nucleotides read TGTGCCAGCAGCCGCATCGTTCCCATTTCAGGCTTGACCGGGGAGCTGTTTTTT. This sequence encodes CASSRIVPISGLTGELFF.

The sample holds many counts of this clonotype. V and J are TRBV15 and TRBJ2-2; possibly TRBD1 for D (6 bases). This CDR3 spans 11 amino acids. Germline loops: CDR1 LNHNV, CDR2 YYDKDF (reference sequence). V was trimmed by 3 bases and J by 15 bases, leaving 11 bases between them. The DNA for the CDR3 is TGTGCCACCAGCAGGGGGGCGAGGGTGTTTTTT. Translating it yields CATSRGARVFF. Together with reference TRBV15 and TRBJ2-2, the CDR3 gives the full variable domain: DAMVIQNPRYQVTQFGKPVTLSCSQTLNHNVMYWYQQKSSQAPKLLFHYYDKDFNNEADTPDNFQSRRPNTSFCFLDIRSPGLGDTAMYLCATSRGARVFFGEGSRLTVL.

In this sample, this clonotype turned up many times. This chain uses TRBV3-1 with TRBJ1-5; no clear D. CDR1 and CDR2 from the germline V gene are LGHDT and YNNKEL (reference sequence). Trimming stripped 4 bases from V and 9 bases from J, with 13 bases between. This CDR3 has 13 amino acids. CDR3 region: CASSRNPIGPQHF. The CDR3 nucleotides are TGTGCCAGCAGCCGGAACCCAATTGGGCCCCAGCATTTT.

Worth noting for this clonotype: This may be a read error, as it is one base from a much larger clone. A read error is likely, as this CDR3 ends without the conserved phenylalanine or tryptophan. The rearrangement uses TRBV2 and TRBJ1-6, with 9 bases identical to TRBD1. The ends lost 8 bases at V and 0 bases at J; junction bases unmatched: 5. Germline V gene data show CDR1 as SNHLY and CDR2 as FYNNEI. This CDR3 has 16 amino acids. CDR3 sequence reads: CASAGTGSSYNSPLHL. CDR3 bases: TGTGCCAGCGCCGGGACAGGGAGCTCCTATAATTCACCCCTCCACCTT.

This clonotype has at least ten counts. The V and J genes are TRBV6-1 and TRBJ2-7, with D uncertain. With 0 bases removed from V and 2 bases from J, the gap between germline ends came to 11 bases. This CDR3 has 15 residues. Germline CDR1 and CDR2: MNHNS and SASEGT. CDR3 nucleotides: TGTGCCAGCAGTGAAGCCTCACCTCTCCCCTACGAGCAGTACTTC. Encoded protein: CASSEASPLPYEQYF.

Many counts were recorded for this clonotype. J is TRBJ1-3 and V is TRBV3-1, with D unresolved. Per the germline V gene, CDR1 is LGHDT and CDR2 is YNNKEL (reference sequence). V shed 2 bases and J shed 4 bases, with 15 bases lying between them. The CDR3 has 16 amino acids. CDR3 sequence (DNA): TGTGCCAGCAGCCAAAAGCGCTCATCATCCGGAAACACCATATATTTT. Its translation: CASSQKRSSSGNTIYF.

Of note for this clonotype: This could be a read error, since a much larger clone is one nucleotide away. The gene calls are TRBV5-3 and TRBJ1-2, with D unresolved. TRBV5-3 falls under the ORF class, with uncertain function. The V end was cut by 6 bases, the J end by 4 bases, with 22 bases between. This CDR3 has 16 residues. The chain's CDR3 is CARMQAVMRKTYGYTF. DNA for the CDR3: TGTGCCAGAATGCAAGCAGTGATGAGAAAGACCTATGGCTACACCTTC.

This clonotype was seen at least ten times. The genes are TRBV6-5 and TRBJ2-2; 8 nucleotides agree with TRBD1. Per the germline V gene, CDR1 is MNHEY and CDR2 is SVGAGI. The CDR3 runs 15 residues. Losses at the gene ends were 7 bases for V and 5 bases for J; bases not matched to a gene: 9. CDR3 nucleotides: TGTGCCAGCACGGACTGGACAGGGAAAACCGGGGAGCTGTTTTTT. Residues: CASTDWTGKTGELFF.

On this clonotype itself: Possible read error: a much larger clone is one base away. J is TRBJ2-2 and V is TRBV5-1; 12 bases are shared with TRBD2. Germline V gene sequence: CDR1 SGHRS, CDR2 YFSETQ. The CDR3 covers 17 residues. Here the CDR3 DNA reads TGCACCAGCAGCTTGGTTCTAGCGGGAGGGCCCACCGGGGAGCTGTTTTTT. It specifies CTSSLVLAGGPTGELFF.

For this clonotype: Given a much more abundant clone one base away, this may be a read error. The chain joins TRBV27 to TRBJ2-4; 10 bases line up with TRBD1. Germline V gene data show CDR1 as MNHEY and CDR2 as SMNVEV (reference sequence). The CDR3 length is 15 residues. For the CDR3, the DNA is TGTGCCAGCAGCTATTCGACGACAGGGGGCTCCGAGCAGTGCTTC. It codes for CASSYSTTGGSEQCF.

This clonotype came up many times. V is TRBV6-4 and J is TRBJ1-2; D call uncertain. V was trimmed by 5 bases and J by 4 bases, leaving 23 bases between them. There are 17 residues in the CDR3. Germline V gene data show CDR1 as MRHNA and CDR2 as SNTAGT. The chain's CDR3 is CASSPKPSHGKTYGYTF. In DNA, the CDR3 is TGTGCCAGCAGTCCCAAGCCCTCACACGGAAAGACCTATGGCTACACCTTC.

At least ten counts were recorded for this clonotype. This chain uses TRBV5-6 with TRBJ1-1; 9 bases fit TRBD1. This CDR3 is built from 14 residues. The J segment lost 5 bases and the V segment lost 4 bases, leaving 6 bases of the junction unmatched. Germline V CDR1 and CDR2: SGHDT, YYEEEE. DNA of the CDR3: TGTGCCAGCAGCGGCGAAGGGACAGGGACTGAAGCTTTCTTT. Its translation is CASSGEGTGTEAFF. Based on the CDR3 plus reference TRBV5-6 and TRBJ1-1, the full variable domain is DAGVTQSPTHLIKTRGQQVTLRCSPKSGHDTVSWYQQALGQGPQFIFQYYEEEERQRGNFPDRFSGHQFPNYSSELNVNALLLGDSALYLCASSGEGTGTEAFFGQGTRLTVV.

This clonotype was counted many times. The chain combines TRBV6-5 with TRBJ1-1; D not resolved. The V gene lost 8 bases and the J gene lost 0 bases, with 10 bases spanning the gap. The CDR3 length is 13 residues. The germline CDR1 and CDR2 sequences are MNHEY and SVGAGI. The chain's CDR3 is CASLSRLNTEAFF. In DNA form, the CDR3 reads TGTGCCAGCCTTTCAAGGCTGAACACTGAAGCTTTCTTT.

In regard to this clonotype: This sequence may be a read error, since a much larger clone differs from it by one base. No conserved phenylalanine or tryptophan is present at the end of the CDR3, so a read error is the likely explanation. The chain employs TRBV11-2 and TRBJ2-7; no clear D. CDR1 is SGHAT and CDR2 is FQNNGV in the germline V gene. Trimming pared 4 bases from V and 3 bases from J, leaving 13 bases between. CDR3 size: 14 residues. CDR3 protein: CASSSLVRSYEQYL. CDR3 nucleotides: TGTGCCAGCAGCTCCCTAGTGAGGAGCTACGAGCAGTACCTC.

This clonotype was found once. Given a much more abundant clone one base away, this may be a read error. The rearrangement links TRBV3-2 to TRBJ2-5. TRBV3-2 is a pseudogene locus. CDR3 size: 13 residues. The CDR3 nucleotides are TGTGCCAGCAGCCAAAACTACCAAGAGACCCTGTACTTC. The encoded protein is CASSQNYQETLYF.

Comments on this clonotype: Possible read error: a much larger clone is one base away. The chain joins TRBV25-1 to TRBJ1-2; D is uncertain. CDR1 MGHDK and CDR2 SYGVNS come from the germline V gene. V lost 5 bases and J 4 bases, leaving 23 bases between the germline ends. The CDR3 totals 17 residues. The CDR3 loop is CASSMDVALGKTYGYTF. The DNA of the CDR3 is TGTGCCAGCAGTATGGACGTAGCACTGGGAAAGACCTATGGCTACACCTTC.

For this clonotype: A single base separates this from a much larger clone, so it may be a read error. The chain has TRBV5-1 and TRBJ2-2; D may be TRBD2 (6 bases). The CDR3 totals 14 residues. Looked up from germline, CDR1 is SGHRS and CDR2 is YFSETQ. The CDR3 DNA sequence: TGCGCCAGCAGCGGGACTTCGAACACCGGGGAGCCGTTTTTT. This encodes CASSGTSNTGEPFF. The variable domain in full, completed from reference TRBV5-1 and TRBJ2-2, reads KAGVTQTPRYLIKTRGQQVTLSCSPISGHRSVSWYQQTPGQGLQFLFEYFSETQRNKGNFPGRFSGRQFSNSRSEMNVSTLELGDSALYLCASSGTSNTGEPFFGEGSRLTVL.

This clonotype has a count of ten or more. The chain uses TRBV2 and TRBJ1-5; a possible D gene is TRBD1 (6 bases). V was clipped by 2 bases and J by 5 bases, with 13 bases between them. The V gene's germline CDR1 is SNHLY and CDR2 FYNNEI. The CDR3 spans 15 residues. DNA for the CDR3: TGTGCCAGCAGTGAAATCAGGACAGTTGATCAGCCCCAGCATTTT. Translating it yields CASSEIRTVDQPQHF.

In its sample, this clonotype was seen many times. The J gene is TRBJ1-1, the V gene TRBV6-2 or TRBV6-3, with 9 bases identical to TRBD1. Germline trimming cut 4 bases from V and 6 bases from J; bases unmatched to any gene: 15. CDR3 length equals 17 residues. Germline CDR1 and CDR2: MNHEY and SVGEGT. For the CDR3, the DNA is TGTGCCAGCAGTTCAAAGAAAAAGACAGGGGGGCTGTCTGAAGCTTTCTTT. Its translation: CASSSKKKTGGLSEAFF.